One sample yielded the 6 T cell receptor beta chains listed below, sequenced in a study of blood T cell repertoires in COVID-19. Assay: immunoSEQ multiplex PCR; the TCRdb copy retains only in-frame clones and omits some. In the table there are about 220,000 clones, 82% of which are singletons. Sequences were obtained from peripheral blood. The receptors stem from a woman between 65 and 79 years old with acute or convalescent COVID-19.

The chain couples TRBV29-1 to TRBJ2-2, with 7 positions matching TRBD1. Germline lookup yields CDR1 SQVTM and CDR2 ANQGSEA. The CDR3 runs 15 residues. V dropped 0 bases and J dropped 5; count of bases not matched to a gene: 6. CDR3 sequence (DNA): TGCAGCGTTGAAGAGGGGACAGTCAAGACCGGGGAGCTGTTTTTT. Translating gives CSVEEGTVKTGELFF.

The V and J genes are TRBV19 and TRBJ2-3; 13 positions match TRBD2. The junction had 3 bases not matched to a gene; V was cut back by 7 bases and J by 2 bases. The length of the CDR3 is 15 residues. The V gene's germline CDR1 is LNHDA and CDR2 SQIVND (reference sequence). CDR3 nucleotide sequence: TGTGCCAGTACGACTAGCGGGGGGCTCACAGATACGCAGTATTTT. This encodes CASTTSGGLTDTQYF.

V is TRBV10-2 and J is TRBJ1-6; no clear D. Trimming left V 2 bases short and J 6 bases short, with 17 bases between. Per the germline V gene, CDR1 is WSHSY and CDR2 is SAAADI. The CDR3 spans 17 residues. CDR3 sequence: CASSEEQPNVVNSPLHF. In DNA, the CDR3 is TGCGCCAGCAGTGAGGAACAGCCGAATGTAGTTAATTCACCCCTCCACTTT.

This chain connects TRBV3-1 (or the pseudogene TRBV3-2) to TRBJ1-1; 7 bases agree with TRBD1. J lost 4 bases, V lost 4 bases, and 6 bases had no gene match. The CDR3 covers 14 residues. In germline, CDR1 is LGHDT, CDR2 YNNKEL (reference sequence). CDR3 region: CASSPWDSATEAFF. Here the CDR3 DNA reads TGTGCCAGCAGCCCGTGGGACAGCGCCACTGAAGCTTTCTTT.

This clone has at least ten counts. The chain employs TRBV6-2 or TRBV6-3 and TRBJ1-1, with TRBD1 matching 8 bases. Trimming removed 6 bases from V and 0 bases from J; junction bases left unmatched: 9. The CDR3 length is 16 residues. Per germline, CDR1 MNHEY and CDR2 SVGEGT. The CDR3 coding sequence is TGTGCCAGCAGCCGTCCCGGGACAGGTTTGAACACTGAAGCTTTCTTT. It translates to CASSRPGTGLNTEAFF.

The chain carries TRBV27 and TRBJ2-1; 11 positions agree with TRBD1. The CDR3 sequence is 16 residues long. Germline CDR1 and CDR2: MNHEY and SMNVEV (reference sequence). V dropped 3 bases and J dropped 6; count of bases not matched to a gene: 7. The CDR3 DNA follows: TGTGCCAGCAGTTTTGGGACAGGGGGGTTTGGCAATGAGCAGTTCTTC. Residues: CASSFGTGGFGNEQFF.